The 8 T cell receptor beta chains presented below share a single source sample, sequenced in a study of cytomegalovirus exposure and HLA in healthy donors. Researchers ran the PCR with 60 Vbeta and 13 Jbeta primers. Profiling relied on immunoSEQ multiplex PCR, and the TCRdb table lists in-frame clones only, not all of them. The table gives 96,000 or so clones; the top ten clones make up roughly 3.5% of it. The sample comprised PBMCs. These receptors all come from a woman aged 25-40 years in good health and CMV-seronegative.

V gene TRBV11-2 combines with J gene TRBJ2-3; tentative D call: TRBD2 (5 bases). The V end lost 0 bases, the J end lost 1 base, and 11 bases lay between the germline ends. Germline CDR1 reads SGHAT; CDR2 reads FQNNGV. This CDR3 region has 16 residues. CDR3 in amino acids: CASSLDPRAGTDTQYF. The CDR3 DNA reads as TGTGCCAGCAGCTTAGACCCGAGAGCGGGCACAGATACGCAGTATTTT.

The chain couples TRBV4-2 to TRBJ1-1; D unclear. The germline V gene encodes CDR1 LGHNA and CDR2 YNFKEQ. The CDR3 runs to 13 residues. The germline V and J ends were trimmed by 0 bases and 3 bases, with 5 bases remaining between them. This CDR3 reads CASSQEHDTEAFF. The CDR3, as DNA: TGTGCCAGCAGCCAAGAACACGACACTGAAGCTTTCTTT.

The chain recombines TRBV7-9 with TRBJ1-2; D remains unclear. The V end was cut by 3 bases, the J end by 0 bases, with 8 bases between. The germline V gene has CDR1 SEHNR and CDR2 FQNEAQ (reference sequence). The length of the CDR3 is 14 residues. In nucleotides, the CDR3 is TGTGCCAGCAGCTTCGAGACAACTAACTATGGCTACACCTTC. Its protein product is CASSFETTNYGYTF. Drawing the rest from reference TRBV7-9 and TRBJ1-2, the complete variable domain is DTGVSQNPRHKITKRGQNVTFRCDPISEHNRLYWYRQTLGQGPEFLTYFQNEAQLEKSRLLSDRFSAERPKGSFSTLEIQRTEQGDSAMYLCASSFETTNYGYTFGSGTRLTVV.

The chain employs TRBV5-1 and TRBJ2-3; 13 nucleotides align to TRBD2. This CDR3 spans 20 amino acids. Germline assignment: CDR1 SGHRS and CDR2 YFSETQ. V was clipped by 1 base and J by 0 bases; unmatched bases: 11. CDR3 sequence: CASSLLRLAGGSSSTDTQYF. In DNA form, the CDR3 reads TGCGCCAGCAGCTTGCTGCGACTAGCGGGGGGATCCTCTAGCACAGATACGCAGTATTTT.

Notes on this clone: This sample includes further DNA sequences coding for the same CDR3. The chain combines TRBV6-5 with TRBJ1-6, with 9 bases fitting TRBD1. With V trimmed by 2 bases and J by 7 bases, 3 bases remained unmatched. The length of the CDR3 is 15 residues. From germline, CDR1 is MNHEY and CDR2 SVGAGI. CDR3 DNA: TGTGCCAGCAGTTACACCGGGACAGGGAATTCACCCCTCCACTTT. Residues: CASSYTGTGNSPLHF.

As DNA, the CDR3 is TGTGCCAGCAGCCCTCGACAGGTTTCCTACGAGCAGTACTTC. Its translation is CASSPRQVSYEQYF. The chain uses TRBV16 and TRBJ2-7; tentative D call: TRBD1 (6 bases). This CDR3 has 14 residues. Per the germline V gene, CDR1 is KGHSY and CDR2 is FQNENV. V was trimmed by 4 bases and J by 1 base, leaving 11 bases between them.

V and J are TRBV5-1 and TRBJ1-4; D ambiguous. The germline gives CDR1 SGHRS, CDR2 YFSETQ. This CDR3 spans 14 amino acids. V was trimmed by 0 bases and J by 6 bases, leaving 9 bases between them. The CDR3 DNA sequence: TGCGCCAGCAGCTTGGCGGGGATGGATGAAAAACTGTTTTTT. This codes for CASSLAGMDEKLFF.

This sequence joins TRBV11-2 and TRBJ2-7, with 11 positions matching TRBD2. CDR3 length: 16 amino acids. Per germline, CDR1 SGHAT and CDR2 FQNNGV. V was pared by 5 bases and J by 0 bases, with 6 bases of the junction left unmatched. Here the CDR3 reads CASSKTSGVSSYEQYF. CDR3 DNA sequence: TGTGCCAGCAGCAAGACTAGCGGGGTGAGCTCCTACGAGCAGTACTTC.